This T cell receptor (beta chain) was observed in a study of cytomegalovirus exposure and HLA in healthy donors. Study results and limitations: Among the CMV-associated chains, three were confirmed in vitro as specific for CMV antigens. A later analysis linked a missense variant in DCLRE1C to the trimming of TCR beta V and J genes.

This clone was observed once. Its antigen is unidentified. Germline lookup yields CDR1 SGDLS and CDR2 YYNGEE. The CDR3 is 13 amino acids. The PCR made use of 60 Vbeta and 13 Jbeta primers. Produced via immunoSEQ multiplex PCR; TCRdb's table is partial and in-frame only. The sample has about 140,000 clones; more than 75% are singletons. The sequenced sample was PBMCs. The chain couples TRBV9 to TRBJ2-5, with 8 bases lining up with TRBD1. Near its end, the DNA agrees better with TRBJ2-7, so the J call may be wrong. The TCR comes from a male donor in good health and CMV-seronegative. The CDR3 nucleotides read TGTGCCAGCAGCGCCGGACAGGGATCCGAGCAGTACTTC. It yields the protein CASSAGQGSEQYF.